Presented here are 30 T cell receptor beta chains from one specimen sequenced in a study of cytomegalovirus exposure and HLA in healthy donors. The PCR ran on 60 Vbeta and 13 Jbeta primers. TCRdb's copy holds only in-frame clones and misses some; the assay was immunoSEQ multiplex PCR. The data hold under 90,000 clones, with around 70% observed a single time. The sequenced sample was PBMCs. Receptor source: a woman in her fifties or sixties in good health and CMV-seropositive.

The gene calls are TRBV6-1 and TRBJ2-1, with TRBD1 matching 10 bases. Losses at the gene ends were 1 base for V and 3 bases for J; bases not matched to a gene: 0. The CDR3 totals 15 residues. Looked up from germline, CDR1 is MNHNS and CDR2 is SASEGT. The CDR3 bases are TGTGCCAGCAGTGAAGGGACAGGGGGCTACAATGAGCAGTTCTTC. Protein: CASSEGTGGYNEQFF.

The V and J genes are TRBV10-1 and TRBJ2-3; 16 bases are shared with TRBD2. The CDR3 is 17 amino acids. CDR1 and CDR2 (germline): WNHNN, SYGVQD (reference sequence). V shed 5 bases, J shed 6 bases, and the junction held 8 bases outside the gene matches. CDR3 in amino acids: CASSTGTSGGAVDTQYF. The CDR3 DNA reads TGCGCCAGCAGTACCGGGACTAGCGGGGGGGCGGTGGATACGCAGTATTTT.

CDR3 protein: CASSQGQGGFQPQHF. DNA of the CDR3: TGCGCCAGCAGCCAAGGACAGGGGGGCTTTCAGCCCCAGCATTTT. The genes are TRBV4-3 and TRBJ1-5; the match to TRBD1 covers 9 bases. Germline-derived CDR1 and CDR2 are LGHNA and YSLEER. The V gene end was trimmed by 1 base and the J gene end by 6 bases; junction bases not matched to a gene: 4. The CDR3 loop spans 15 amino acids.

This clone was seen a handful of times. The chain couples TRBV7-8 to TRBJ2-3; 7 nucleotides line up with TRBD2. There are 16 residues in the CDR3. Germline V gene data show CDR1 as SGHVS and CDR2 as FQNEAQ. The ends lost 4 bases at V and 1 base at J; junction bases unmatched: 8. CDR3 sequence reads: CASSSRLAYGTDTQYF. The DNA of the CDR3 is TGTGCCAGCAGCTCCAGACTAGCCTATGGCACAGATACGCAGTATTTT.

This rearrangement joins TRBV7-9 to TRBJ2-1, with a tentative D call TRBD2 (6 bases). The CDR3 is 15 amino acids. Germline CDR1 reads SEHNR; CDR2 reads FQNEAQ (reference sequence). Trimming removed 5 bases at V and 5 bases at J, with 16 bases between. CDR3 protein: CASSPLSSSDNEQFF. CDR3 nucleotides: TGTGCCAGCAGCCCCCTGTCATCTAGCGACAATGAGCAGTTCTTC.

This clone has just one count. CDR3 in amino acids: CASRRPGTSGYNEQFF. CDR3 sequence (DNA): TGTGCCAGTAGACGTCCCGGGACTAGCGGGTACAATGAGCAGTTCTTC. The chain has TRBV19 and TRBJ2-1; TRBD2 matches at 12 bases. The CDR3 totals 16 residues. V trimming: 6 bases; J trimming: 4 bases; junction bases outside the gene matches: 7. Germline CDR1 and CDR2: LNHDA and SQIVND (reference sequence).

The chain has TRBV7-2 and TRBJ1-3, with D perhaps matching TRBD1 (6 bases). V was pared by 4 bases and J by 0 bases, with 10 bases between. The CDR3 is made up of 15 amino acids. Germline CDR1 reads SGHTA; CDR2 reads FQGNSA. Written as DNA, the CDR3 is TGTGCCAGCAGCTACGACAGGAACTCTGGAAACACCATATATTTT. This sequence encodes CASSYDRNSGNTIYF.

The rearrangement links TRBV4-1 to TRBJ2-7; D might be TRBD1 (6 bases). Germline assignment: CDR1 MGHRA and CDR2 YSYEKL. The CDR3 extends over 17 amino acids. V lost 3 bases and J 4 bases, leaving 22 bases between the germline ends. DNA of the CDR3: TGCGCCAGCAGCCACCCCGGGGACGCGGCAGGGGTGTACGAGCAGTACTTC. Protein product: CASSHPGDAAGVYEQYF.

The gene calls are TRBV7-2 and TRBJ2-3; 15 bases line up with TRBD2. This CDR3 is 17 amino acids long. Germline-derived CDR1 and CDR2 are SGHTA and FQGNSA. V shed 4 bases and J 6 bases; nucleotides not matched to a gene: 8. The chain's CDR3 is CASSSGLAGGPGDTQYF. CDR3 nucleotides: TGTGCCAGCAGCTCAGGACTAGCGGGGGGGCCAGGGGATACGCAGTATTTT.

The chain uses TRBV27 and TRBJ1-2; 7 bases align to TRBD1. The CDR3 contains 15 residues. The junction had 10 bases not matched to a gene; V was cut back by 6 bases and J by 3 bases. CDR1 MNHEY and CDR2 SMNVEV come from the germline V gene (reference sequence). The CDR3 loop reads CASRTLTGNDYGYTF. The CDR3 region has the DNA TGTGCCAGCAGGACACTGACAGGGAACGACTATGGCTACACCTTC.

V is TRBV11-2 and J is TRBJ2-7, with D possibly TRBD1 on 6 matching bases. CDR3 length: 14 amino acids. Germline CDR1 SGHAT, CDR2 FQNNGV. Trimming shortened V by 5 bases and J by 2 bases, and 13 bases separated the two germline ends. The CDR3 sequence is CASSSTTGPYEQYF. Here the CDR3 DNA reads TGTGCCAGCAGCAGTACTACAGGGCCCTACGAGCAGTACTTC.

This clone was counted between two and nine times. The CDR3 loop is CASSFRQGVLNTEAFF. The CDR3 DNA is TGTGCCAGCAGTTTTCGACAGGGGGTTTTGAACACTGAAGCTTTCTTT. This chain connects TRBV28 to TRBJ1-1; 9 bases fit TRBD1. CDR1 MDHEN and CDR2 SYDVKM come from the germline V gene. The CDR3 consists of 16 residues. V lost 3 bases, J lost 0 bases, and 5 bases stayed unmatched.

This clone came up a few times. The chain employs TRBV2 and TRBJ1-2; maybe TRBD1 (5 bases). The CDR3 consists of 13 residues. Germline CDR1 reads SNHLY; CDR2 reads FYNNEI. V was clipped by 7 bases and J by 2 bases, with 11 bases between them. The CDR3 DNA is TGTGCCAGCAACGTAGGGGCAAACTATGGCTACACCTTC. It is translated as CASNVGANYGYTF.

The rearrangement links TRBV2 to TRBJ1-2; D is ambiguous. The CDR3 is made up of 13 amino acids. V lost 2 bases and J 8 bases, leaving 12 bases between the germline ends. Germline CDR1 and CDR2: SNHLY and FYNNEI. The CDR3 sequence: CASSERSIAGYTF. The CDR3 DNA sequence: TGTGCCAGCAGTGAAAGGTCAATAGCCGGCTACACCTTC.

The chain recombines TRBV7-8 with TRBJ2-1; TRBD2 matches 14 bases. The CDR3 totals 20 residues. After removal of 5 bases from V and 3 bases from J, the junction contained 15 bases not matched to a gene. Per the germline V gene, CDR1 is SGHVS and CDR2 is FQNEAQ. The CDR3: CASSPPPGTSGGSHYNEQFF. DNA for the CDR3: TGTGCCAGCAGCCCACCCCCCGGGACTAGCGGGGGTTCCCACTACAATGAGCAGTTCTTC.

The chain carries TRBV14 and TRBJ2-1; perhaps TRBD2 as D (5 bases). The CDR3 runs to 17 residues. The ends were cut back, 0 bases at V and 1 base at J, with 13 bases in the middle. Germline CDR1 is SGHDN and CDR2 is FVKESK. For the CDR3, the DNA is TGTGCCAGCAGCCAAGACGAGGGATCGAGGTCCTACAATGAGCAGTTCTTC. This sequence encodes CASSQDEGSRSYNEQFF.

This chain connects TRBV19 to TRBJ1-1; 8 positions match TRBD1. The CDR3 totals 14 residues. Germline V CDR1 and CDR2: LNHDA, SQIVND (reference sequence). Trimming cost V 7 bases and J 4 bases; bases outside gene matches: 8. As DNA, the CDR3 is TGTGCCAGTACCTTTACAGGGGGGGGCACTGAAGCTTTCTTT. It encodes CASTFTGGGTEAFF.

The gene calls are TRBV5-8 and TRBJ2-6; a weak D match, TRBD1 (5 bases). V was pared by 5 bases and J by 1 base, with 13 bases between. This CDR3 has 16 residues. Germline-derived CDR1 and CDR2 are SGHTS and YDEGEE. The chain's CDR3 is CASRGREGSGANVLTF. For the CDR3, the DNA is TGTGCCAGCAGGGGCAGGGAAGGTTCTGGGGCCAACGTCCTGACTTTC.

This clone appeared many times. The chain uses TRBV4-3 and TRBJ2-1; 7 bases map to TRBD2. J gave up 7 bases and V 1 base, and 7 bases lay outside the gene matches. Germline V gene data show CDR1 as LGHNA and CDR2 as YSLEER. The CDR3 covers 15 residues. CDR3 sequence reads: CASSQASGARNEQFF. CDR3 coding DNA: TGCGCCAGCAGCCAAGCGAGCGGGGCCCGGAATGAGCAGTTCTTC.

The chain combines TRBV5-6 with TRBJ2-7, with D uncertain. Trimming cost V 4 bases and J 4 bases, with 9 bases left between them. This CDR3 comprises 12 residues. Germline V lookup: CDR1 SGHDT, CDR2 YYEEEE. CDR3 nucleotide sequence: TGTGCCAGCAGCCATACACTATACGAGCAGTACTTC. It translates to CASSHTLYEQYF.

J is TRBJ1-2 and V is TRBV7-2; D unresolved. Germline V CDR1 and CDR2: SGHTA, FQGNSA. The CDR3 totals 15 residues. V lost 5 bases and J 0 bases, leaving 13 bases between the germline ends. CDR3 region: CASSPNSGANYGYTF. In DNA, the CDR3 is TGTGCCAGCAGCCCTAATTCCGGAGCTAACTATGGCTACACCTTC.

The chain has TRBV7-8 and TRBJ2-5; tentative D call: TRBD2 (5 bases). V shed 2 bases and J shed 2 bases, with 12 bases lying between them. CDR3 length equals 15 residues. Germline V gene data show CDR1 as SGHVS and CDR2 as FQNEAQ. The CDR3: CASSLQTGRQETQYF. CDR3 nucleotide sequence: TGTGCCAGCAGCTTACAAACGGGGAGACAAGAGACCCAGTACTTC.

CDR3 nucleotide sequence: TGTGCCAGCAGCTTCCCGGGGGACAGGGGTGTGGTCGGCACAGATACGCAGTATTTT. Protein: CASSFPGDRGVVGTDTQYF. The rearrangement uses TRBV7-6 and TRBJ2-3, with TRBD1 identical over 10 bases. The CDR3 consists of 19 residues. The ends lost 3 bases at V and 1 base at J; junction bases unmatched: 13. CDR1 SGHVS and CDR2 FNYEAQ come from the germline V gene.

This rearrangement joins TRBV27 to TRBJ1-2, with 7 positions matching TRBD1. The germline CDR1 and CDR2 sequences are MNHEY and SMNVEV (reference sequence). This CDR3 is built from 14 residues. The V gene end was trimmed by 5 bases and the J gene end by 2 bases; junction bases not matched to a gene: 5. The DNA of the CDR3 is TGTGCCAGCAGTCTTGGCAGGGGGAACTATGGCTACACCTTC. It translates to CASSLGRGNYGYTF.

The chain uses TRBV19 and TRBJ2-2; TRBD2 might be the D (5 bases). This CDR3 is 16 amino acids long. Germline loops: CDR1 LNHDA, CDR2 SQIVND (reference sequence). Deletions cut 3 bases from V and 1 base from J, with 12 bases between. The CDR3 is CASSMGVARNTGELFF. The CDR3, as DNA: TGTGCCAGTAGTATGGGCGTAGCGAGGAACACCGGGGAGCTGTTTTTT.

This clone was counted a few times. The CDR3 region is CSVAGTVNANYGYTF. The CDR3 DNA reads TGCAGCGTTGCGGGGACAGTAAACGCTAACTATGGCTACACCTTC. The J gene is TRBJ1-2, the V gene TRBV29-1; 7 bases line up with TRBD1. CDR3 length: 15 residues. The V segment lost 4 bases and the J segment 0 bases; nucleotides outside the gene matches: 8. Germline-derived CDR1 and CDR2 are SQVTM and ANQGSEA.

V usage is TRBV7-2 and J usage is TRBJ2-5, with 8 bases matching TRBD1. The germline gives CDR1 SGHTA, CDR2 FQGNSA. Trimming removed 5 bases from V and 4 bases from J; junction bases left unmatched: 6. The CDR3 is made up of 14 amino acids. The CDR3 loop reads CASSRQGSVETQYF. In nucleotides, the CDR3 is TGTGCCAGCAGCCGACAGGGGAGTGTAGAGACCCAGTACTTC.

The chain combines TRBV29-1 with TRBJ1-1; TRBD1 aligns across 8 bases. Germline lookup yields CDR1 SQVTM and CDR2 ANQGSEA. V shed 6 bases and J 1 base; nucleotides not matched to a gene: 4. The CDR3 sequence is 13 residues long. CDR3 nucleotides: TGCAGCGTGACCGGGACAGGGAACACTGAAGCTTTCTTT. Protein: CSVTGTGNTEAFF.

V is TRBV6-6 and J is TRBJ2-7; D might be TRBD2 (5 bases). CDR1 and CDR2 from the germline V gene are MNHNY and SVGAGI (reference sequence). The CDR3 extends over 13 amino acids. Trimming shortened V by 2 bases and J by 4 bases, and 9 bases separated the two germline ends. Here the CDR3 DNA reads TGTGCCAGCAGTTACGTCGAGGGTTACGAGCAGTACTTC. Amino acids: CASSYVEGYEQYF.

In DNA, the CDR3 is TGTGCCTGGAGCTTAGCGGGAGGGGGGTGGGAGACCCAGTACTTC. Amino acid sequence: CAWSLAGGGWETQYF. This chain uses TRBV30 with TRBJ2-5; 11 bases agree with TRBD2. The V gene end was trimmed by 3 bases and the J gene end by 5 bases; junction bases not matched to a gene: 8. Germline assignment: CDR1 GTSNPN and CDR2 SVGIG (reference sequence). The CDR3 runs 15 residues. The complete variable domain, with remaining parts taken from reference TRBV30 and TRBJ2-5, reads SQTIHQWPATLVQPVGSPLSLECTVEGTSNPNLYWYRQAAGRGLQLLFYSVGIGQISSEVPQNLSASRPQDRQFILSSKKLLLSDSGFYLCAWSLAGGGWETQYFGPGTRLLVL.